The 8 T cell receptor beta chains reported below all come from one sample, sequenced in a study of blood T cell repertoires in COVID-19. The protocol was immunoSEQ multiplex PCR, while the TCRdb copy is restricted to in-frame clones and leaves out a portion. The sample gives around 260,000 clones, 90% of which show up once; approximately 1.2% is in the top ten. Sequences were obtained from PBMCs or T cells enriched from blood (not recorded which). All receptors derive from a woman aged 25 to 39 who had recovered from COVID-19.

DNA of the CDR3: TGCGCCAGCCGATTGACAGGGGCTAATGAAAAACTGTTTTTT. As protein: CASRLTGANEKLFF. The chain employs TRBV5-1 and TRBJ1-4, with 8 bases matching TRBD1. The CDR3 consists of 14 residues. CDR1 is SGHRS, CDR2 YFSETQ, per germline. J was trimmed by 3 bases and V by 7 bases; bases with no gene match: 5.

The gene calls are TRBV5-1 and TRBJ2-3, with 8 bases fitting TRBD1. Germline CDR1 is SGHRS and CDR2 is YFSETQ. J lost 1 base, V lost 0 bases, and 7 bases had no gene match. The CDR3 is made up of 17 amino acids. CDR3 region: CASSLAQRGQGTDTQYF. As DNA, the CDR3 is TGCGCCAGCAGCTTGGCCCAAAGGGGACAGGGCACAGATACGCAGTATTTT.

The rearrangement links TRBV29-1 to TRBJ1-5, with 7 bases aligning to TRBD1. Germline CDR1 reads SQVTM; CDR2 reads ANQGSEA. The CDR3 runs to 18 residues. The J segment lost 0 bases and the V segment lost 4 bases, leaving 15 bases of the junction unmatched. CDR3: CSVGPGQPQKYSNQPQHF. The CDR3 nucleotides are TGCAGCGTTGGCCCGGGACAGCCCCAAAAGTATAGCAATCAGCCCCAGCATTTT.

The J gene is TRBJ2-1, the V gene TRBV7-2; 13 bases line up with TRBD2. The junction had 8 bases not matched to a gene; V was cut back by 2 bases and J by 7 bases. Per the germline V gene, CDR1 is SGHTA and CDR2 is FQGNSA. The CDR3 has 17 residues. The CDR3: CASSLLPSLAGGNEQFF. The CDR3 bases are TGTGCCAGCAGCTTATTGCCCTCACTAGCGGGAGGGAATGAGCAGTTCTTC.

The chain joins TRBV6-5 to TRBJ1-4; tentatively, D is TRBD1 (6 bases). The CDR3 consists of 14 residues. Trimming removed 6 bases at V and 3 bases at J, with 11 bases between. Germline lookup yields CDR1 MNHEY and CDR2 SVGAGI. CDR3 nucleotide sequence: TGTGCCAGCAGACCAGGGGTCGCTAATGAAAAACTGTTTTTT. Translated, it gives CASRPGVANEKLFF.

The gene calls are TRBV10-3 and TRBJ1-5; possibly TRBD1 for D (5 bases). Germline V CDR1 and CDR2: ENHRY, SYGVKD. V lost 3 bases, J lost 1 base, and 13 bases lay in between. The CDR3 length is 16 residues. The CDR3 sequence: CAISDVRVRSNQPQHF. CDR3 DNA sequence: TGTGCCATCAGTGACGTCAGGGTTAGGAGCAATCAGCCCCAGCATTTT.

The rearrangement links TRBV7-9 to TRBJ1-1, with D unclear. The CDR3 contains 12 residues. V gave up 3 bases and J gave up 5 bases, with 7 bases separating them. Germline lookup yields CDR1 SEHNR and CDR2 FQNEAQ (reference sequence). The CDR3 region has the DNA TGTGCCAGCAGCTTGTGGAGTACTGAAGCTTTCTTT. It encodes CASSLWSTEAFF.

The gene calls are TRBV28 and TRBJ1-6, with 7 bases aligning to TRBD1. V lost 7 bases and J lost 10; bases outside the gene matches: 10. Germline values: CDR1 MDHEN, CDR2 SYDVKM. This CDR3 spans 14 amino acids. CDR3 DNA sequence: TGTGCCAGCAACGTCGACAGGGCGGGATCACCCCTCCACTTT. It yields the protein CASNVDRAGSPLHF. Combining the CDR3 with reference TRBV28 and TRBJ1-6 gives the whole variable domain DVKVTQSSRYLVKRTGEKVFLECVQDMDHENMFWYRQDPGLGLRLIYFSYDVKMKEKGDIPEGYSVSREKKERFSLILESASTNQTSMYLCASNVDRAGSPLHFGNGTRLTVT.